Listed below are T cell receptor beta chains from one sample, sequenced in a study of post-analysis software for immune sequencing data. From the PCR reads, TCRdb called clonotypes with MiXCR, one entry per CDR3 protein. The repertoire holds about 770,000 distinct CDR3 sequences, with about 45% as singletons. Sequencing was done on a sample of blood. These receptors were taken from a girl aged 10-17 years with multiple sclerosis. Each CDR3 is given with its conserved first and last residue. The D gene is left open where the match is weak. For some rows the clone size is stated as once, few or many, or as a class when expanded; others skip it.

D: TRBD2
V: TRBV9
J: TRBJ2-3
size: NA
CDR3: CASSALSGRIADTQYF
DNA: TGTGCCAGCAGCGCCTTAAGCGGGAGAATAGCAGATACGCAGTATTTT

D: NA
V: TRBV20-1
J: TRBJ2-7
size: NA
CDR3: CSVLTLESSYEQYF
DNA: TGCAGTGTTCTCACGTTAGAGAGCTCCTACGAGCAGTACTTC

D: NA
V: TRBV6-2/TRBV6-3
J: TRBJ2-7
size: NA
CDR3: CASRPANYYEQYF
DNA: TGTGCCAGCAGACCCGCCAACTACTACGAGCAGTACTTC

D: NA
V: TRBV20-1
J: TRBJ2-1
size: NA
CDR3: CSARSMVAYSYNEQFF
DNA: TGCAGTGCTAGATCTATGGTAGCGTACTCCTACAATGAGCAGTTCTTC

D: NA
V: TRBV6-5
J: TRBJ2-1
size: NA
CDR3: CASSYLAETLRNEQFF
DNA: TGTGCCAGCAGTTATTTAGCGGAGACCCTTAGGAATGAGCAGTTCTTC

D: NA
V: TRBV15
J: TRBJ2-1
size: NA
CDR3: CATSGPRSPQQFF
DNA: TGTGCCACCAGCGGCCCCCGGAGTCCCCAGCAGTTCTTC

D: TRBD1
V: TRBV24-1
J: TRBJ2-2
size: NA
CDR3: CAASDLPTGITGELFF
DNA: TGTGCCGCCAGTGACCTACCGACAGGGATCACCGGGGAGCTGTTTTTT

D: TRBD2
V: TRBV20-1
J: TRBJ2-3
size: NA
CDR3: CSARLAGGEDTQYF
DNA: TGCAGTGCTAGATTAGCGGGGGGGGAAGATACGCAGTATTTT

D: TRBD2
V: TRBV4-2
J: TRBJ2-3
size: NA
CDR3: CASSHEAGVGDTQYF
DNA: TGTGCCAGCAGCCACGAAGCGGGAGTAGGAGATACGCAGTATTTT

D: NA
V: TRBV4-1
J: TRBJ2-1
size: few
CDR3: CASSQDTPSREQFF
DNA: TGCGCCAGCAGCCAAGATACGCCTAGCAGGGAGCAGTTCTTC

D: TRBD1
V: TRBV12-3/TRBV12-4
J: TRBJ2-5
size: few
CDR3: CASSLTTGARETQYF
DNA: TGTGCCAGCAGTTTAACGACAGGGGCGAGAGAGACCCAGTACTTC

D: TRBD2
V: TRBV10-3
J: TRBJ2-3
size: NA
CDR3: CAISRLATRDTQYF
DNA: TGTGCCATCAGCCGACTAGCTACGAGGGATACGCAGTATTTT

D: NA
V: TRBV7-9
J: TRBJ2-1
size: few
CDR3: CASKTEIEQFF
DNA: TGTGCCAGCAAGACAGAGATAGAGCAGTTCTTC

D: NA
V: TRBV29-1
J: TRBJ2-1
size: NA
CDR3: CSAHLALGYNEQFF
DNA: TGCAGCGCCCACTTAGCTCTGGGGTACAATGAGCAGTTCTTC

D: TRBD2
V: TRBV5-1
J: TRBJ2-1
size: NA
CDR3: CASEPRLADYNEQFF
DNA: TGCGCCAGCGAACCGCGACTAGCGGATTACAATGAGCAGTTCTTC

D: TRBD1
V: TRBV5-1
J: TRBJ1-4
size: NA
CDR3: CASSAGPGQGEKLFF
DNA: TGCGCCAGCAGCGCGGGACCGGGACAGGGTGAAAAACTGTTTTTT

D: TRBD1
V: TRBV11-2
J: TRBJ2-1
size: NA
CDR3: CASSFDRVEGEQFF
DNA: TGTGCCAGCAGCTTTGACAGGGTCGAGGGTGAGCAGTTCTTC

D: NA
V: TRBV10-3
J: TRBJ2-7
size: NA
CDR3: CAISEGQSYEQYF
DNA: TGTGCCATCAGTGAGGGGCAGTCCTACGAGCAGTACTTC

D: NA
V: TRBV20-1
J: TRBJ2-7
size: NA
CDR3: CSGSAQGSSYEQYF
DNA: TGCAGTGGGTCCGCCCAGGGGAGCTCCTACGAGCAGTACTTC

D: NA
V: TRBV6-5
J: TRBJ2-5
size: NA
CDR3: CASSYRWQQETQYF
DNA: TGTGCCAGCAGTTACCGGTGGCAGCAAGAGACCCAGTACTTC

D: TRBD2
V: TRBV7-2
J: TRBJ2-5
size: NA
CDR3: CASSLGPLAGGGQETQYF
DNA: TGTGCCAGCAGCTTAGGTCCACTAGCGGGCGGGGGACAAGAGACCCAGTACTTC

D: NA
V: TRBV6-5
J: TRBJ2-7
size: NA
CDR3: CASKPTAIYEQYF
DNA: TGTGCCAGCAAACCGACAGCCATCTACGAGCAGTACTTC

D: NA
V: TRBV20-1
J: TRBJ2-1
size: NA
CDR3: CSAREVRGNHNEQFF
DNA: TGCAGTGCTAGAGAGGTCCGCGGGAACCACAATGAGCAGTTCTTC

D: NA
V: TRBV5-6
J: TRBJ1-1
size: NA
CDR3: CASSKGEGRSNTEAFF
DNA: TGTGCCAGCAGCAAAGGGGAGGGTAGGTCTAACACTGAAGCTTTCTTT

D: NA
V: TRBV6-6
J: TRBJ1-1
size: NA
CDR3: CASSPRRTEAFF
DNA: TGTGCCAGCAGCCCCCGGCGCACTGAAGCTTTCTTT

D: NA
V: TRBV27
J: TRBJ1-1
size: NA
CDR3: CASATHWNTEAFF
DNA: TGTGCCAGCGCTACCCACTGGAACACTGAAGCTTTCTTT

D: NA
V: TRBV20-1
J: TRBJ1-1
size: NA
CDR3: CSGASPSLNTEAFF
DNA: TGCAGTGGGGCATCTCCTTCGTTGAACACTGAAGCTTTCTTT

D: TRBD1
V: TRBV5-1
J: TRBJ2-7
size: many
CDR3: CASSLDRAYEQYF
DNA: TGTGCCAGCAGCTTGGACAGGGCCTACGAGCAGTACTTC

D: NA
V: TRBV5-1
J: TRBJ1-4
size: NA
CDR3: CASSLEAESNEKLFF
DNA: TGCGCCAGCAGCTTGGAGGCAGAATCGAATGAAAAACTGTTTTTT

D: NA
V: TRBV29-1
J: TRBJ2-3
size: NA
CDR3: CSVEERAGGGLYF
DNA: TGCAGCGTTGAAGAGAGGGCAGGCGGTGGGCTGTATTTT

D: NA
V: TRBV7-7
J: TRBJ2-1
size: few
CDR3: CASSQGLSSYNEQFF
DNA: TGTGCTAGCAGCCAGGGTCTTAGCTCCTACAATGAGCAGTTCTTC

D: NA
V: TRBV29-1
J: TRBJ2-1
size: NA
CDR3: CSVGMFAGKTIGEQFF
DNA: TGCAGCGTTGGCATGTTTGCGGGAAAGACGATAGGTGAGCAGTTCTTC

D: TRBD2
V: TRBV28
J: TRBJ2-1
size: NA
CDR3: CASSEPGGSGYNEQFF
DNA: TGTGCCAGCAGTGAGCCAGGCGGGAGTGGCTACAATGAGCAGTTCTTC

D: NA
V: TRBV7-2
J: TRBJ2-1
size: few
CDR3: CASSPGLDSSNEQFF
DNA: TGTGCCAGCAGCCCAGGACTCGACTCCTCCAATGAGCAGTTCTTC

D: NA
V: TRBV9
J: TRBJ1-2
size: NA
CDR3: CASSGQDGYYGYTF
DNA: TGTGCCAGCAGCGGCCAGGATGGGTACTATGGCTACACCTTC

D: NA
V: TRBV12-3/TRBV12-4
J: TRBJ2-2
size: NA
CDR3: CASSLLSQGVRELFF
DNA: TGTGCCAGCAGTTTATTAAGTCAAGGAGTACGGGAGCTGTTTTTT

D: TRBD1
V: TRBV20-1
J: TRBJ2-7
size: few
CDR3: CSATKTGTGTYEQYF
DNA: TGCAGTGCTACTAAAACCGGGACAGGAACCTACGAGCAGTACTTC

D: NA
V: TRBV7-8
J: TRBJ1-6
size: NA
CDR3: CASSLGPNNSPLHF
DNA: TGTGCCAGCAGCTTGGGACCCAATAATTCACCCCTCCACTTT

D: NA
V: TRBV6-5
J: TRBJ1-1
size: once
CDR3: CASSYSKVVEAFF
DNA: TGTGCCAGCAGTTACTCGAAGGTGGTTGAAGCTTTCTTT

D: TRBD2
V: TRBV10-1
J: TRBJ2-7
size: NA
CDR3: CASSEVRGLAVYEQYF
DNA: TGCGCCAGCAGTGAGGTCCGGGGACTAGCGGTTTACGAGCAGTACTTC

D: TRBD2
V: TRBV7-9
J: TRBJ2-4
size: NA
CDR3: CASTGAGMHEQYF
DNA: TGTGCCAGCACCGGAGCGGGAATGCATGAGCAGTACTTC

D: TRBD1
V: TRBV13
J: TRBJ2-1
size: few
CDR3: CASSSGTGGREQFF
DNA: TGTGCCAGCAGCTCCGGGACAGGGGGGCGTGAGCAGTTCTTC